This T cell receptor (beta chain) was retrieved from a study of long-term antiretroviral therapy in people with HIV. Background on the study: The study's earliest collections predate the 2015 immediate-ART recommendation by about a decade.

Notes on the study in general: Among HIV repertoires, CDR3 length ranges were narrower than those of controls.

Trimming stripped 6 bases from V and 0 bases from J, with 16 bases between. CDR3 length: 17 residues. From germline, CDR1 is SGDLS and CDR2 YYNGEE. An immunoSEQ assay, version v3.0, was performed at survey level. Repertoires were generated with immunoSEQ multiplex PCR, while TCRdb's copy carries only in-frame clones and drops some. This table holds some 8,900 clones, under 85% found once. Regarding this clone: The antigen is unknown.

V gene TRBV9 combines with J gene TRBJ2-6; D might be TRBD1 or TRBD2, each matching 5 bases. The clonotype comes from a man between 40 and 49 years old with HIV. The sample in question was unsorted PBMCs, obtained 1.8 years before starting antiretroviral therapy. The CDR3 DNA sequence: TGTGCCAGCACCACGGGGAGAAGGGGCTCTGGGGCCAACGTCCTGACTTTC. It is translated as CASTTGRRGSGANVLTF.